This TCR beta chain comes out of a study of human T cells and chemical hapten exposure. It was the library that attached unique molecular identifiers to individual cDNA molecules. TCRdb reanalysed the RACE reads using MiXCR and keeps one entry per CDR3 protein. Here the sample spans 89,000 or so distinct CDR3 sequences, approximately 9% being singletons. Documented time point: pre-sensitization, week 0. Noted treatment: therapeutic diphenylcyclopropenone sensitization with weekly scalp DPC. Unseparated into fractions, whole blood served as the source from which total RNA was extracted. Whole-study findings and limits: DPC sensitization did not alter TCRs above 1 in 1000 frequency. A positive correlation with patch test score was found for PT1 expanded TCR counts.

Details on this clonotype: Antigen specificity is unknown.

The sequence derives from a man aged 40-50 years with alopecia areata. Some clones in this sample may be carry-over from other donors' samples. Sequencing used whole blood, obtained in connection with sensitization to the hapten diphenylcyclopropenone (DPC).

The CDR3 region is CATKAPGGSSEQYV. CDR3 in DNA: TGTGCCACCAAAGCGCCAGGGGGTTCCTCCGAGCAGTACGTC. This rearrangement joins TRBV2 to TRBJ2-7; 7 bases are shared with TRBD1. Germline V CDR1 and CDR2: SNHLY, FYNNEI. CDR3 length: 14 residues.